Here is one T cell receptor beta chain with its context. These data belong to a study of PD-L1 blockade in urothelial cancer. Turning to the study itself: Most patients, twenty-five of 29, were males with bladder-origin cancer. It was at 3 weeks (second dose) and 6 weeks after treatment start that blood was analyzed.

Synthetic spike-ins, TCR analog templates, were added into each PCR. Here immunoSEQ multiplex PCR was the method, and the copy in TCRdb shows in-frame clones only, minus some. The profile shows more than 45,000 clones, roughly 80% of them singletons. Locally advanced or metastatic urothelial carcinoma affected the patients. CDR1 is LNHDA and CDR2 is SQIVND in the germline V gene (reference sequence). The CDR3 covers 15 residues. J gave up 1 base and V 9 bases, and 8 bases lay outside the gene matches. V usage is TRBV19 and J usage is TRBJ2-2; 7 nucleotides match TRBD2. The sequence derives from a man between 65 and 79 years old with urothelial cancer. The sample consisted of PBMCs, taken around atezolizumab (anti-PD-L1) treatment. The CDR3 coding sequence is TGTGCCAGCAATAAAGCGGGATTGAACACCGGGGAGCTGTTTTTT. Translation gives CASNKAGLNTGELFF.